This T cell receptor beta chain was sequenced in a study of blood T cell repertoires in COVID-19. Repertoires were generated with immunoSEQ multiplex PCR, while TCRdb's copy carries only in-frame clones and drops some. Of approximately 360,000 clones in the sample, around 83% were seen once. J was trimmed by 4 bases and V by 3 bases; bases with no gene match: 6. The CDR3 length is 14 residues. The germline gives CDR1 SGDLS, CDR2 YYNGEE. Participant age was roughly 18 to 100 years, and participants resided in fewer than 25 US areas. Either two negative PCRs, clearance, or symptom resolution qualified Cohort 3 donors as recovered. This clone was observed a handful of times.

The sample consisted of PBMCs or T cells enriched from blood (not recorded which). V gene TRBV9 combines with J gene TRBJ2-7; 8 nucleotides line up with TRBD1. The receptor was isolated from a woman aged 45 to 65 who had recovered from COVID-19. This chain's CDR3 is CASSGGQGEYEQYF. CDR3 nucleotide sequence: TGTGCCAGCAGCGGAGGACAGGGAGAATACGAGCAGTACTTC.